Presented here are 17 T cell receptor beta chains from one specimen sequenced in a study of long-term antiretroviral therapy in people with HIV. Sequencing used immunoSEQ v3.0 at survey level. The table came from immunoSEQ multiplex PCR; TCRdb's copy has only in-frame clones and leaves some out. The table lists 25,000 to 30,000 clones, 84% of them singletons. This specimen consisted of unsorted PBMCs, obtained 0.4 years after starting antiretroviral therapy. These TCRs come from a man aged 18 to 30 with HIV.

Relative to its sample, this clone is hyperexpanded. This rearrangement joins TRBV13 to TRBJ1-2; 10 nucleotides agree with TRBD1. The CDR3 runs to 16 residues. J lost 8 bases, V lost 5 bases, and 14 bases had no gene match. Germline V lookup: CDR1 PRHDT, CDR2 FYEKMQ (reference sequence). Here the CDR3 DNA reads TGTGCCAGCAGCCCTGGGACAGGGGCGCTCTATGAGGGCTACACCTTC. As protein: CASSPGTGALYEGYTF.

The genes are TRBV9 and TRBJ2-7; the D gene is possibly TRBD1 (6 bases). The CDR3 runs to 14 residues. Germline V gene lookup returns CDR1 SGDLS and CDR2 YYNGEE. V lost 2 bases and J lost 2, with 11 bases in between. The CDR3 region is CASSVEGEPYEQYF. The CDR3 region has the DNA TGTGCCAGCAGCGTCGAGGGGGAACCCTACGAGCAGTACTTC.

Here the CDR3 reads CASSPGQAGKLFF. CDR3 DNA sequence: TGTGCCAGCAGCCCTGGACAGGCTGGGAAACTGTTTTTT. The chain has TRBV7-8 and TRBJ1-4; 7 nucleotides agree with TRBD1. The V gene's germline CDR1 is SGHVS and CDR2 FQNEAQ. The CDR3 is made up of 13 amino acids. The J segment lost 11 bases and the V segment lost 5 bases, leaving 8 bases of the junction unmatched. Full variable domain (rest looked up from reference TRBV7-8 and TRBJ1-4): GAGVSQSPRYKVAKRGQDVALRCDPISGHVSLFWYQQALGQGPEFLTYFQNEAQLDKSGLPSDRFFAERPEGSVSTLKIQRTQQEDSAVYLCASSPGQAGKLFFGSGTQLSVL.

This rearrangement joins TRBV12-5 to TRBJ2-3, with D possibly TRBD2 on 5 matching bases. Trimming took off 5 bases at V and 1 base at J, with 22 bases between the two ends. This CDR3 is 18 amino acids long. The germline V gene has CDR1 LGHNT and CDR2 FRNRAP. CDR3 residues: CASGRQEAQQLRTDTQYF. In DNA, the CDR3 is TGTGCTAGTGGTCGCCAGGAGGCACAGCAACTCCGCACAGATACGCAGTATTTT. The entire variable domain, with the rest obtained from reference TRBV12-5 and TRBJ2-3, is as follows: DARVTQTPRHKVTEMGQEVTMRCQPILGHNTVFWYRQTMMQGLELLAYFRNRAPLDDSGMPKDRFSAEMPDATLATLKIQPSEPRDSAVYFCASGRQEAQQLRTDTQYFGPGTRLTVL.

This clone was detected a few times. The chain carries TRBV7-9 and TRBJ2-7; 13 bases map to TRBD2. V shed 5 bases and J 3 bases; nucleotides not matched to a gene: 4. Germline loops: CDR1 SEHNR, CDR2 FQNEAQ (reference sequence). This CDR3 has 15 residues. The CDR3 protein is CASSLTSGRNYEQYF. DNA for the CDR3: TGTGCCAGCAGCCTGACTAGCGGGAGGAACTACGAGCAGTACTTC.

This rearrangement joins TRBV10-3 to TRBJ2-7, with a weak D call TRBD1 (6 bases). This CDR3 region has 17 residues. Germline V lookup: CDR1 ENHRY, CDR2 SYGVKD. Trimming cost V 0 bases and J 8 bases, with 23 bases left between them. This CDR3 is CAISESKMAQQGPQQYF. In DNA form, the CDR3 reads TGTGCCATCAGTGAGTCGAAGATGGCACAGCAGGGGCCCCAGCAGTACTTC.

The chain employs TRBV27 and TRBJ2-7; TRBD1 agrees at 12 bases. Losses at the gene ends were 6 bases for V and 3 bases for J; bases not matched to a gene: 21. Germline V gene sequence: CDR1 MNHEY, CDR2 SMNVEV (reference sequence). This CDR3 has 20 residues. In DNA form, the CDR3 reads TGTGCCAGCAGAAAACGAATCTCCGGGACAGGGGGCACAAGGGACTACGAGCAGTACTTC. Translated: CASRKRISGTGGTRDYEQYF.

This rearrangement joins TRBV7-2 to TRBJ2-7; D may be TRBD2 (5 bases). V was trimmed by 3 bases and J by 3 bases, leaving 9 bases between them. The V gene's germline CDR1 is SGHTA and CDR2 FQGNSA. This CDR3 comprises 13 residues. The CDR3 region has the DNA TGTGCCAGCAGCTTTCACGGAGGCTACGAGCAGTACTTC. It translates to CASSFHGGYEQYF.

CDR3 in amino acids: CASSLVQSSYNEQFF. In DNA, the CDR3 is TGTGCCAGCAGTCTCGTCCAGAGCTCCTACAATGAGCAGTTCTTC. This chain links TRBV28 with TRBJ2-1; D gene uncertain. V lost 5 bases, J lost 0 bases, and 11 bases lay in between. Germline lookup yields CDR1 MDHEN and CDR2 SYDVKM. This CDR3 spans 15 amino acids.

The chain is built from TRBV7-6 and TRBJ2-1; 11 bases are shared with TRBD2. From germline, CDR1 is SGHVS and CDR2 FNYEAQ. CDR3 length: 15 amino acids. V lost 4 bases and J lost 9; bases outside the gene matches: 8. The CDR3 here is CASSSTTGTSGEQFF. For the CDR3, the DNA is TGTGCCAGCAGCTCTACTACCGGGACTAGCGGTGAGCAGTTCTTC.

This clone was detected a few times. V gene TRBV18 combines with J gene TRBJ1-2; weak D call: TRBD1 (6 bases). This CDR3 spans 12 amino acids. In germline, CDR1 is KGHSH, CDR2 LQKENI. Trimming removed 4 bases from V and 8 bases from J, with 11 bases in between. Written as DNA, the CDR3 is TGTGCCAGCTCACACCCGACAGGAGGCTACACCTTC. Translating gives CASSHPTGGYTF.

This sequence joins TRBV27 and TRBJ2-1; D perhaps matches TRBD2 (5 bases). V shed 5 bases and J shed 0 bases, with 14 bases lying between them. The germline V gene encodes CDR1 MNHEY and CDR2 SMNVEV (reference sequence). The CDR3 spans 16 residues. The CDR3, as DNA: TGTGCCAGCAGTCCCCCCGGACTGACCTCCTACAATGAGCAGTTCTTC. This codes for CASSPPGLTSYNEQFF.

Remarks on this clone: The junction and the germline gene differ at one end; a read error may be behind it. The chain recombines TRBV7-7 with TRBJ2-1, with D unresolved. The germline gives CDR1 SSHAT, CDR2 FNYEAQ (reference sequence). The CDR3 consists of 15 residues. The DNA for the CDR3 is TGTGCTAGCAGCTTAGCTGTGGCGGCCAACAATGAGCAGTTCTTC. This codes for CASSLAVAANNEQFF.

The V call is TRBV7-2, the J call TRBJ2-3; D unresolved. The CDR3 covers 14 residues. CDR1 is SGHTA and CDR2 is FQGNSA in the germline V gene. Trimming stripped 5 bases from V and 8 bases from J, with 17 bases between. The CDR3 DNA reads as TGTGCCAGCAGCACAGCGAGTTATTCGGGTACGCAGTATTTT. Protein sequence: CASSTASYSGTQYF.

This chain joins TRBV19 and TRBJ1-1; D call uncertain. The CDR3 runs to 12 residues. V lost 0 bases, J lost 4 bases, and 3 bases lay in between. Looked up from germline, CDR1 is LNHDA and CDR2 is SQIVND (reference sequence). The CDR3 loop is CASSIEGTEAFF. The CDR3 DNA reads as TGTGCCAGTAGTATAGAGGGCACTGAAGCTTTCTTT. The full variable domain, in which reference TRBV19 and TRBJ1-1 provide the parts outside the CDR3, is DGGITQSPKYLFRKEGQNVTLSCEQNLNHDAMYWYRQDPGQGLRLIYYSQIVNDFQKGDIAEGYSVSREKKESFPLTVTSAQKNPTAFYLCASSIEGTEAFFGQGTRLTVV.

In regard to this clone: Other DNA variants within this sample encode the same CDR3. This CDR3 reads CASSLTGGTEAFF. Written as DNA, the CDR3 is TGCGCCAGCAGCCTTACAGGGGGCACTGAAGCTTTCTTT. The chain uses TRBV5-1 and TRBJ1-1, with 8 positions matching TRBD1. The ends lost 4 bases at V and 4 bases at J; junction bases unmatched: 3. CDR3 length: 13 amino acids. The germline gives CDR1 SGHRS, CDR2 YFSETQ.

The chain recombines TRBV2 with TRBJ1-1; D is uncertain. Per the germline V gene, CDR1 is SNHLY and CDR2 is FYNNEI. The V end was cut by 3 bases, the J end by 4 bases, with 9 bases between. This CDR3 has 13 amino acids. This CDR3 reads CASSDRVGTEAFF. DNA for the CDR3: TGTGCCAGCAGTGATCGGGTAGGCACTGAAGCTTTCTTT.